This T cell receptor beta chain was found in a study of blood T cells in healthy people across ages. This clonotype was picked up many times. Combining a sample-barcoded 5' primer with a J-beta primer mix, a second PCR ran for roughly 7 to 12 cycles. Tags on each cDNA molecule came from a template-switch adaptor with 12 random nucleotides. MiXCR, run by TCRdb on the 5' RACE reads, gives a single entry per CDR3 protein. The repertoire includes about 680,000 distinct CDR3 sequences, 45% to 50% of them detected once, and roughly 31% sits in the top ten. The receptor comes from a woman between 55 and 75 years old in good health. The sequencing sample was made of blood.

The CDR3 loop reads CSARNVNYGYTF. The CDR3 coding sequence is TGCAGTGCTAGAAATGTCAACTATGGCTACACCTTC. The chain is built from TRBV20-1 and TRBJ1-2; no definite D call. This CDR3 is built from 12 residues. The germline gives CDR1 DFQATT, CDR2 SNEGSKA (reference sequence). V lost 2 bases and J lost 2, with 6 bases in between.